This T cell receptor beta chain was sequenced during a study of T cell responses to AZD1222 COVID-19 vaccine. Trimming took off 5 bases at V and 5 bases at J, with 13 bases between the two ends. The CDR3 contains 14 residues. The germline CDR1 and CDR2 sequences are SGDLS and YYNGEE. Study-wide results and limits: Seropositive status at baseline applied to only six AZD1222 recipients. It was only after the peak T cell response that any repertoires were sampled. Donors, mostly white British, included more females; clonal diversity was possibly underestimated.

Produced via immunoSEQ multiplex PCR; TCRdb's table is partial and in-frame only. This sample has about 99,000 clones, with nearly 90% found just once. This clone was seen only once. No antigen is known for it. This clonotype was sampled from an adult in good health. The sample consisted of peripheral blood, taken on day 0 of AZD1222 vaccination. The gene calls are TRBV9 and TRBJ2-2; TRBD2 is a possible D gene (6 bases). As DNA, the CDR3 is TGTGCCAGCAGTCCGGGACTTACGACCGGGGAGCTGTTTTTT. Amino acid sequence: CASSPGLTTGELFF.